These T cell receptor beta chains were read from a single sample in a study of Ad26.COV2.S vaccination and SARS-CoV-2 variants. The protocol was immunoSEQ multiplex PCR, while the TCRdb copy is restricted to in-frame clones and leaves out a portion. Of a few hundred thousand clones listed, over 80% are singletons. The specimen was peripheral blood, collected in a trial of Ad26.COV2.S vaccine versus placebo. The origin of the receptors is a person between 18 and 59 years old who received the Ad26.COV2.S COVID-19 vaccine or a placebo. Each CDR3 is given with its conserved first and last residue. The order of the fields is V gene, CDR3 protein.

V gene: TRBV6-2/TRBV6-3
CDR3 protein: CASSSTTPEAFF

V gene: TRBV4-1
CDR3 protein: CASSQDGESMNTEAFF

V gene: TRBV5-1
CDR3 protein: CASSLGAGEGGYTF

V gene: TRBV6-6
CDR3 protein: CASSSPGGTNQPQHF

V gene: TRBV19
CDR3 protein: CASSIDLRPYGYTF

V gene: TRBV20-1
CDR3 protein: CSASSGDNSPLHF

V gene: TRBV4-3
CDR3 protein: CASSPGLADTDTQYF

V gene: TRBV6-5
CDR3 protein: CASSYSSGQPQHF

V gene: TRBV2
CDR3 protein: CASSASIRASQPQHF

V gene: TRBV14
CDR3 protein: CASSQSGYSPLHF

V gene: TRBV6-5
CDR3 protein: CASSYRTGGDGYTF

V gene: TRBV2
CDR3 protein: CASRGLAKNIQYF

V gene: TRBV7-9
CDR3 protein: CASSSREGQGARGEKLFF

V gene: TRBV10-3
CDR3 protein: CAISVGQGGNTEAFF

V gene: TRBV27
CDR3 protein: CASCRKGSLYSTDTQYF

V gene: TRBV12-2
CDR3 protein: CASRYEDGFGTGAVNTEAFF

V gene: TRBV4-2
CDR3 protein: CASSQYFAGELGTGELFF

V gene: TRBV12-3/TRBV12-4
CDR3 protein: CASSFVRNSPLHF

V gene: TRBV6-2/TRBV6-3
CDR3 protein: CASSYFSYTEAFF

V gene: TRBV18
CDR3 protein: CASSPGTARQGAYGYTF

V gene: TRBV7-9
CDR3 protein: CASKFGTASPIGTIYF

V gene: TRBV2
CDR3 protein: CASKVDTEAFF

V gene: TRBV10-3
CDR3 protein: CAIGDSLYQETQYF

V gene: TRBV4-3
CDR3 protein: CASSQEVGPGNYGYTF

V gene: TRBV7-2
CDR3 protein: CASGLAGGPGATDTQYF

V gene: TRBV19
CDR3 protein: CASRLTGDNEQFF

V gene: TRBV7-2
CDR3 protein: CASSISRSNEKLFF

V gene: TRBV7-2
CDR3 protein: CASRPITASYNEQFF

V gene: TRBV5-1
CDR3 protein: CASSLDPWTTQETQYF

V gene: TRBV12-5
CDR3 protein: CASGLATRSFGEKLFF

V gene: TRBV3-1/TRBV3-2
CDR3 protein: CASSPPRGLDPYEQYF

V gene: TRBV27
CDR3 protein: CASSLLRASYEQYF

V gene: TRBV7-2
CDR3 protein: CASSPLGEKLFF

V gene: TRBV29-1
CDR3 protein: CSVTGASNYGYTF

V gene: TRBV19
CDR3 protein: CASRPGLASHEQYF